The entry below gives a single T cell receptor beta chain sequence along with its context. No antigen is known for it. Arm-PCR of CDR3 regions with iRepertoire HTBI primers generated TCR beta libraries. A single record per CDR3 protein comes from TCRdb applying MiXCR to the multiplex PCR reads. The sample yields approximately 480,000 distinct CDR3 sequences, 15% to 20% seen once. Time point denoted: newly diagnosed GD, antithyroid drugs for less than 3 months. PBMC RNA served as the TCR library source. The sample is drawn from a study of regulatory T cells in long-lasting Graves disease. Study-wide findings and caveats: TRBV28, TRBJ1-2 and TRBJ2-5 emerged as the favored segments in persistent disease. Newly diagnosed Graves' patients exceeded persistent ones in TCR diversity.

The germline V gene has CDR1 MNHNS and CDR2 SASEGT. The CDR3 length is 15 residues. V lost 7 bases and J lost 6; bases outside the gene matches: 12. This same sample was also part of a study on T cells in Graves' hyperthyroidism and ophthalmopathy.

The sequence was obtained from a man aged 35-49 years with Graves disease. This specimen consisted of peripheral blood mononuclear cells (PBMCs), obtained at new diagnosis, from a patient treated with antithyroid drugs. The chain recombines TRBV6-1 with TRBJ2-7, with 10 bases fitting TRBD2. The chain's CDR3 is CASNQREGFIVEQYF. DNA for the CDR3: TGTGCCAGCAATCAGCGGGAGGGCTTCATCGTCGAGCAGTACTTC.